Sequencing of this T cell receptor (beta chain) was carried out in a study of graft-versus-host responses after intestinal transplantation. The study, taken as a whole, reports: Early post-transplant HvG declines were associated with peak circulating GvH clone levels.

The data were produced by immunoSEQ multiplex PCR, yet TCRdb's version contains in-frame clones alone and is incomplete. This sample carries roughly 110,000 clones, more than 90% of them seen once, and the ten largest clones take 0.23%. Comment on this clone: Its antigen is undetermined.

Sequencing was performed on unstimulated CD4+ T cells sorted from spleen or lymph node cells, taken before transplant. The receptor comes from a human donor who was the organ donor for an intestinal transplant.

The CDR3 region has the DNA TGTGCCTGGAGCTCTGGAAACACCATATATTTT. It encodes CAWSSGNTIYF. The J gene is TRBJ1-3, the V gene TRBV30; the D is unclear. This CDR3 is built from 11 residues. CDR1 and CDR2 (germline): GTSNPN, SVGIG (reference sequence). Trimming left V 3 bases short and J 0 bases short, with 0 bases between.